This is a list of T cell receptor beta chains from one sample in a study of CD8+ T cells in alopecia areata. TCRdb's copy holds only in-frame clones and misses some; the assay was immunoSEQ multiplex PCR. In the table there are 75,000 to 100,000 clones, nearly 45% of which are singletons. Material: CD4+ T cells sorted from blood. These receptors all stem from a human donor with alopecia areata. Both conserved end residues are part of each CDR3. Each record gives: J gene, clone size, D gene, V gene, CDR3 DNA, CDR3 protein. A D gene is named only where the DNA matches it firmly. The listing skips clone size in some rows; elsewhere it reads once, few, many or a size class.

J gene: TRBJ2-1
clone size: .
D gene: .
V gene: TRBV6-6
CDR3 DNA: TGTGCCAGCAGTTACTTTCCCACTAGCTCCTACAATGAGCAGTTCTTC
CDR3 protein: CASSYFPTSSYNEQFF

J gene: TRBJ2-7
clone size: .
D gene: TRBD2
V gene: TRBV2
CDR3 DNA: TGTGCCAGCAGTGGGGGACTAGCGGGGTCCGGGCAGTACTTC
CDR3 protein: CASSGGLAGSGQYF

J gene: TRBJ2-7
clone size: .
D gene: .
V gene: TRBV14
CDR3 DNA: TGTGCCAGCAGCCAAGATTGGGGGGAGCAGTACTTC
CDR3 protein: CASSQDWGEQYF

J gene: TRBJ2-5
clone size: medium-sized
D gene: .
V gene: TRBV28
CDR3 DNA: TGTGCCAGCAGCCCGACTAGAGGAGGAGAGACCCAGTACTTC
CDR3 protein: CASSPTRGGETQYF

J gene: TRBJ1-6
clone size: .
D gene: .
V gene: TRBV29-1
CDR3 DNA: TGCAGCGTTGAGAAACAGGTCGGGACACCCCTCCACTTT
CDR3 protein: CSVEKQVGTPLHF

J gene: TRBJ1-2
clone size: few
D gene: TRBD1
V gene: TRBV28
CDR3 DNA: TGTGCCAGCAGTCCAGGACAGGGTTGGGGCTACACCTTC
CDR3 protein: CASSPGQGWGYTF

J gene: TRBJ1-1
clone size: .
D gene: .
V gene: TRBV28
CDR3 DNA: TGTGCCAGCAGTTTGAGCCACCCCGGCACTGAAGCTTTCTTT
CDR3 protein: CASSLSHPGTEAFF

J gene: TRBJ2-6
clone size: .
D gene: .
V gene: TRBV30
CDR3 DNA: TGTGCCTGGAGTGTACGTTCGGGGGCCAACGTCCTGACTTTC
CDR3 protein: CAWSVRSGANVLTF

J gene: TRBJ1-1
clone size: .
D gene: .
V gene: TRBV29-1
CDR3 DNA: TGCAGCGGAGGACAGATGAACACTGAAGCTTTCTTT
CDR3 protein: CSGGQMNTEAFF

J gene: TRBJ2-2
clone size: .
D gene: TRBD1
V gene: TRBV23-1
CDR3 DNA: TGCGCCAGCCGAAAAGACAGGGGCCTAAAAGCAACCGGGGAGCTGTTTTTT
CDR3 protein: CASRKDRGLKATGELFF

J gene: TRBJ2-7
clone size: few
D gene: TRBD1
V gene: TRBV28
CDR3 DNA: TGTGCCAGCACTCCGTCAGGGGGCCCCTACGAGCAGTACTTC
CDR3 protein: CASTPSGGPYEQYF

J gene: TRBJ1-1
clone size: few
D gene: .
V gene: TRBV29-1
CDR3 DNA: TGCAGCGCCCCGGCCGTTGCGAACACTGAAGCTTTCTTT
CDR3 protein: CSAPAVANTEAFF

J gene: TRBJ2-6
clone size: .
D gene: .
V gene: TRBV7-9
CDR3 DNA: TGTGCCAGCAGCTCACAGGGTACCGGGGCCAACGTCCTGACTTTC
CDR3 protein: CASSSQGTGANVLTF

J gene: TRBJ2-7
clone size: .
D gene: .
V gene: TRBV27
CDR3 DNA: TGTGCCAGCAGTTTATCTCAGTACGCCTACGAGCAGTACTTC
CDR3 protein: CASSLSQYAYEQYF

J gene: TRBJ2-7
clone size: .
D gene: .
V gene: TRBV29-1
CDR3 DNA: TGCAGCGTTGCCCAGGGGAGTCCCTACGAGCAGTACTTC
CDR3 protein: CSVAQGSPYEQYF

J gene: TRBJ1-5
clone size: many
D gene: .
V gene: TRBV10-3
CDR3 DNA: TGTGCCATTGGGGATAGCAATCAGCCCCAGCATTTT
CDR3 protein: CAIGDSNQPQHF

J gene: TRBJ2-3
clone size: .
D gene: TRBD2
V gene: TRBV14
CDR3 DNA: TGTGCCAGCAGCCAAGTAAGACTAGCGGCTCGGCAATGGGCGCAGTATTTT
CDR3 protein: CASSQVRLAARQWAQYF

J gene: TRBJ2-7
clone size: .
D gene: .
V gene: TRBV30
CDR3 DNA: TGTGCCTGGATGCCGTCGGGAGTGGTAAGAGGGCAGTACTTC
CDR3 protein: CAWMPSGVVRGQYF

J gene: TRBJ2-7
clone size: .
D gene: .
V gene: TRBV30
CDR3 DNA: TGTGCCTGGAGTGGGCAGGGTTACGAGCAGTACTTC
CDR3 protein: CAWSGQGYEQYF

J gene: TRBJ2-7
clone size: .
D gene: .
V gene: TRBV29-1
CDR3 DNA: TGCAGCGTTGATCACTCCGCCGGAGGTGAGCAGTACTTC
CDR3 protein: CSVDHSAGGEQYF

J gene: TRBJ2-3
clone size: .
D gene: .
V gene: TRBV29-1
CDR3 DNA: TGCAGCGTTGAGAGGGGAACAGGGTTTCAGACTACGCAGTATTTT
CDR3 protein: CSVERGTGFQTTQYF

J gene: TRBJ2-1
clone size: .
D gene: TRBD2
V gene: TRBV5-1
CDR3 DNA: TGCGCCAGCAACAAGAGGGGGCTAGCGGGAGGCAATGAGCAGTTCTTC
CDR3 protein: CASNKRGLAGGNEQFF

J gene: TRBJ2-3
clone size: .
D gene: TRBD2
V gene: TRBV11-3
CDR3 DNA: TGTGCCAGCAGCTCCGGGACTAGAGCAGATACGCAGTATTTT
CDR3 protein: CASSSGTRADTQYF